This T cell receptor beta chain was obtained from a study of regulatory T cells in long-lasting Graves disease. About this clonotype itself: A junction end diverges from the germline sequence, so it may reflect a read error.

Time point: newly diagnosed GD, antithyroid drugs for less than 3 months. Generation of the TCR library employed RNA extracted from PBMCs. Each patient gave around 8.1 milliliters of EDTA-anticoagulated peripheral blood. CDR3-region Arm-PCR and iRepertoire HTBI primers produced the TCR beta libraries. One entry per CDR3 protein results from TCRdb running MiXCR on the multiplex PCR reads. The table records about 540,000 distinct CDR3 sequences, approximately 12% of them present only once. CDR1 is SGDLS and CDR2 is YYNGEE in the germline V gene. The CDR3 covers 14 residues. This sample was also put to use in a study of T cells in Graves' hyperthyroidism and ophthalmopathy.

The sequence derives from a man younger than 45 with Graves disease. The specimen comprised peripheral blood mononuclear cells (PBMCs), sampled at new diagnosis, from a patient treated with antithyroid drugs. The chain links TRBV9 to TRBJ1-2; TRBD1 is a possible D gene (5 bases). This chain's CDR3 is CASSAVGDNYGYAF. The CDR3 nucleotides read TGTGCCAGCAGCGCCGTGGGGGATAACTATGGCTACGCCTTC. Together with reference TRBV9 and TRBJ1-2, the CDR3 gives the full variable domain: DSGVTQTPKHLITATGQRVTLRCSPRSGDLSVYWYQQSLDQGLQFLIQYYNGEERAKGNILERFSAQQFPDLHSELNLSSLELGDSALYFCASSAVGDNYGYAFGSGTRLTVV.